The 16 T cell receptor beta chains listed next were all sequenced from one sample in a study of CD8 T cells in Susac syndrome. Random hexamers were used to reverse transcribe the RNA input (about 0.45 to 1 ug). MiXCR, applied by TCRdb to the immunoSEQ multiplex PCR reads, yields one record per CDR3 protein. The sample consists of more than 130,000 distinct CDR3 sequences, 94% of them appearing once. The sequenced material came from CD8+ T cells from PBMCs. These receptors were obtained from a human donor in good health.

This clonotype was seen a single time. V usage is TRBV7-6 and J usage is TRBJ2-5; 9 bases align to TRBD1. CDR3 size: 16 residues. The germline V gene has CDR1 SGHVS and CDR2 FNYEAQ. Germline trimming cut 5 bases from V and 3 bases from J; bases unmatched to any gene: 10. The CDR3 region is CASSLLDRGSEETQYF. CDR3 DNA: TGTGCCAGCAGCCTCCTGGACAGGGGATCGGAAGAGACCCAGTACTTC.

The rearrangement links TRBV20-1 to TRBJ1-1, with D tentatively TRBD1 (6 bases). V shed 7 bases and J shed 3 bases, with 12 bases lying between them. CDR3 length: 12 amino acids. CDR1 and CDR2 from the germline V gene are DFQATT and SNEGSKA (reference sequence). This chain's CDR3 is CSGVQGDTEAFF. The CDR3 DNA is TGCAGTGGTGTACAGGGTGACACTGAAGCTTTCTTT.

This clonotype was found once. The chain carries TRBV7-9 and TRBJ2-3, with TRBD1 matching over 7 bases. V shed 6 bases, J shed 5 bases, and the junction held 11 bases outside the gene matches. The CDR3 extends over 15 amino acids. CDR1 and CDR2 (germline): SEHNR, FQNEAQ (reference sequence). The CDR3 DNA reads TGTGCCAGCAGTCCAGGCTCGGGACAGCGAGATACGCAGTATTTT. Amino acids: CASSPGSGQRDTQYF.

In this sample, this clonotype turned up once. The chain is built from TRBV20-1 and TRBJ2-5; D perhaps matches TRBD2 (6 bases). V lost 6 bases to trimming and J lost 0 bases, with 11 bases between them. The CDR3 length is 13 residues. Germline V gene data show CDR1 as DFQATT and CDR2 as SNEGSKA (reference sequence). CDR3 bases: TGCAGTGCCCCTAGCGTACACCAAGAGACCCAGTACTTC. Translated, it gives CSAPSVHQETQYF.

The chain links TRBV9 to TRBJ1-1; TRBD1 agrees at 9 bases. The J segment lost 0 bases and the V segment lost 3 bases, leaving 6 bases of the junction unmatched. Germline V CDR1 and CDR2: SGDLS, YYNGEE. CDR3 length: 16 amino acids. The CDR3 spells CASSAGTGMMNTEAFF. CDR3 coding DNA: TGTGCCAGCAGCGCCGGGACAGGGATGATGAACACTGAAGCTTTCTTT.

J is TRBJ1-2 and V is TRBV6-4, with D perhaps matching TRBD1 (5 bases). Between the trimmed V and J ends, which lost 2 bases and 6 bases, there was a span of 10 bases. This CDR3 has 13 residues. The germline V gene encodes CDR1 MRHNA and CDR2 SNTAGT. CDR3 DNA: TGTGCCAGCAGTGACGTTTTAGGGGATGGCTACACCTTC. The encoded protein is CASSDVLGDGYTF.

This clonotype appeared a few times. The genes are TRBV29-1 and TRBJ2-7; D possibly corresponds to TRBD2 (6 bases). The CDR3 loop spans 13 amino acids. Trimming left V 3 bases short and J 0 bases short, with 9 bases between. Germline V CDR1 and CDR2: SQVTM, ANQGSEA. The CDR3 DNA reads TGCAGCGTTGATGGGGGGAGCTCCTACGAGCAGTACTTC. It yields the protein CSVDGGSSYEQYF.

The CDR3 loop reads CASSPGTDYEQYF. The CDR3 coding sequence is TGTGCCAGCAGTCCCGGGACGGACTACGAGCAGTACTTC. The chain links TRBV27 to TRBJ2-7; TRBD1 or TRBD2 may be the D gene (5 bases each). Trimming left V 5 bases short and J 3 bases short, with 11 bases between. The CDR3 is made up of 13 amino acids. The germline V gene encodes CDR1 MNHEY and CDR2 SMNVEV (reference sequence).

The V call is TRBV29-1, the J call TRBJ2-1; perhaps TRBD1 as D (6 bases). The CDR3 extends over 14 amino acids. Per the germline V gene, CDR1 is SQVTM and CDR2 is ANQGSEA. V lost 6 bases and J 5 bases, leaving 17 bases between the germline ends. This chain's CDR3 is CSVITTGSDNEQFF. DNA of the CDR3: TGCAGCGTAATTACAACAGGGTCCGACAATGAGCAGTTCTTC.

The J gene is TRBJ2-5, the V gene TRBV29-1; D may be TRBD2 (7 bases). The CDR3 contains 13 residues. Trimming stripped 6 bases from V and 4 bases from J, with 15 bases between. Germline CDR1 is SQVTM and CDR2 is ANQGSEA. The CDR3 nucleotides are TGCAGCGTGGGGGGGCGGCTAGGAGAGACCCAGTACTTC. Amino acid sequence: CSVGGRLGETQYF.

The gene calls are TRBV6-5 and TRBJ1-2; 10 positions agree with TRBD1. Trimming took 6 bases from V and 4 from J; bases not matched to a gene: 8. Looked up from germline, CDR1 is MNHEY and CDR2 is SVGAGI. This CDR3 is built from 15 residues. The CDR3 nucleotides are TGTGCCAGCAGACCCCGGGACAGGGGAGTCTATGGCTACACCTTC. Translating it yields CASRPRDRGVYGYTF.

The chain employs TRBV15 and TRBJ2-1, with 14 bases fitting TRBD2. Germline V gene data show CDR1 as LNHNV and CDR2 as YYDKDF (reference sequence). The CDR3 consists of 12 residues. With 8 bases clipped from V and 11 bases from J, the junction kept 2 bases outside the gene matches. For the CDR3, the DNA is TGTGCCACCGGGACTAGCGGGAGACAGCAGTTCTTC. Protein product: CATGTSGRQQFF.

The chain carries TRBV20-1 and TRBJ1-5; D might be TRBD1 (5 bases). V gave up 4 bases and J gave up 5 bases, with 6 bases separating them. CDR3 length: 11 amino acids. Germline assignment: CDR1 DFQATT and CDR2 SNEGSKA (reference sequence). The CDR3 region has the DNA TGCAGTGCTATGACAGATCAGCCCCAGCATTTT. Translated, it gives CSAMTDQPQHF.

V gene TRBV6-5 combines with J gene TRBJ2-2, with 7 bases lining up with TRBD2. The germline gives CDR1 MNHEY, CDR2 SVGAGI. The CDR3 is 15 amino acids. V shed 7 bases and J 4 bases; nucleotides not matched to a gene: 9. The CDR3 DNA reads as TGTGCCAGCAACACCGGGGAGGGGAGCACCGGGGAGCTGTTTTTT. Amino acid sequence: CASNTGEGSTGELFF.

The chain carries TRBV5-1 and TRBJ2-7; D not resolved. Germline lookup yields CDR1 SGHRS and CDR2 YFSETQ. The CDR3 covers 11 residues. V dropped 2 bases and J dropped 7 bases, with 7 bases sitting between them. CDR3 in amino acids: CASSFVGEQYF. The CDR3 nucleotides are TGCGCCAGCAGCTTCGTCGGGGAGCAGTACTTC.

This rearrangement joins TRBV13 to TRBJ2-5; 8 nucleotides line up with TRBD2. V gave up 7 bases and J gave up 1 base; unmatched junction bases: 11. The CDR3 totals 16 residues. Germline V gene lookup returns CDR1 PRHDT and CDR2 FYEKMQ (reference sequence). CDR3 residues: CASTRGGTSRQETQYF. The DNA of the CDR3 is TGTGCCAGCACCCGAGGCGGGACTAGTCGCCAAGAGACCCAGTACTTC.